This T cell receptor beta chain was recovered during a study of T cell responses to AZD1222 COVID-19 vaccine. Per the germline V gene, CDR1 is MNHEY and CDR2 is SMNVEV (reference sequence). Trimming left V 6 bases short and J 6 bases short, with 14 bases between. The CDR3 contains 13 residues. Libraries were prepared by immunoSEQ multiplex PCR; TCRdb keeps only in-frame clonotypes and omits some of them. The repertoire consists of about 64,000 clones, with approximately 90% occurring once and the leading ten covering roughly 6.3%. This clone showed up just once. The sequence was collected from an adult who received the MenACWY meningococcal vaccine as a control. The starting material was peripheral blood, obtained 28 days after the second dose of the MenACWY control vaccine. V is TRBV27 and J is TRBJ1-1; possibly TRBD1 for D (5 bases). CDR3: CASSLNWGSEAFF. For the CDR3, the DNA is TGTGCCAGCAGCCTTAATTGGGGGTCTGAAGCTTTCTTT.